The next 15 T cell receptor beta chains were all read from a single sample in a study of blood T cells in healthy people across ages. Together with a sample-barcoded 5' primer, a J-beta primer mix was included in a second PCR lasting roughly 6 to 12 cycles. TCRdb processed the 5' RACE reads anew with MiXCR; each CDR3 protein has one entry. The sample lists 270,000 or so distinct CDR3 sequences; around 27% were seen once. The sample taken for sequencing was blood. Every receptor here comes from a woman in her seventies in good health.

This clonotype was seen at least ten times. The chain combines TRBV11-2 with TRBJ2-3; 7 bases align to TRBD2. The CDR3 length is 15 residues. V was pared by 4 bases and J by 2 bases, with 6 bases of the junction left unmatched. The germline V gene encodes CDR1 SGHAT and CDR2 FQNNGV. This CDR3 reads CASSSPSGYTDTQYF. The CDR3 DNA reads TGTGCCAGCAGCTCCCCTAGCGGATACACAGATACGCAGTATTTT.

The chain uses TRBV2 and TRBJ1-1; D gene ambiguous. The CDR3 is made up of 10 amino acids. Germline-derived CDR1 and CDR2 are SNHLY and FYNNEI. V shed 6 bases and J shed 10 bases, with 9 bases lying between them. The CDR3 DNA is TGTGCCAGCAGGTTCGAGGGAGCTTTCTTT. This gives the protein CASRFEGAFF.

Only a few counts were recorded for this clonotype. The chain combines TRBV12-3 or TRBV12-4 with TRBJ1-6; no firm D call. With 3 bases removed from V and 7 bases from J, the gap between germline ends came to 10 bases. The CDR3 totals 14 residues. Here the CDR3 reads CASSLILGNSPLHF. As DNA, the CDR3 is TGTGCCAGCAGTTTGATCCTGGGGAATTCACCCCTCCACTTT.

Worth noting for this clonotype: At one end, the junction sequence differs from germline, possibly due to a read error. V usage is TRBV7-8 and J usage is TRBJ1-3, with TRBD1 matching 10 bases. Germline assignment: CDR1 SGHVS and CDR2 FQNEAQ. The CDR3 length is 16 residues. This chain's CDR3 is CASSPRQGASGNTIHF. Here the CDR3 DNA reads TGTGCCAGCAGCCCTAGACAGGGGGCGTCTGGAAACACCATACATTTT.

This clonotype was seen only a few times. V and J are TRBV7-9 and TRBJ1-1; no firm D call. Germline V gene data show CDR1 as SEHNR and CDR2 as FQNEAQ (reference sequence). The CDR3 extends over 13 amino acids. Trimming shortened V by 5 bases and J by 4 bases, and 11 bases separated the two germline ends. The CDR3 loop reads CASSPRPSTEAFF. As DNA, the CDR3 is TGTGCCAGCAGCCCGAGGCCTTCCACTGAAGCTTTCTTT.

The sample holds a few counts of this clonotype. At one end, the junction sequence differs from germline, possibly due to a read error. The chain has TRBV18 and TRBJ2-1; D perhaps matches TRBD2 (5 bases). This CDR3 comprises 15 residues. Germline CDR1 is KGHSH and CDR2 is LQKENI. DNA for the CDR3: TGTGCCAGCTCACCAGAATTCGGGGTACGCGGTGAGCAATTCTTC. It encodes CASSPEFGVRGEQFF. The whole variable domain, remainder taken from reference TRBV18 and TRBJ2-1, is NAGVMQNPRHLVRRRGQEARLRCSPMKGHSHVYWYRQLPEEGLKFMVYLQKENIIDESGMPKERFSAEFPKEGPSILRIQQVVRGDSAAYFCASSPEFGVRGEQFFGPGTRLTVL.

This clonotype was recorded a few times. The chain carries TRBV20-1 and TRBJ1-1; perhaps TRBD1 as D (5 bases). V lost 6 bases to trimming and J lost 1 base, with 18 bases between them. From germline, CDR1 is DFQATT and CDR2 SNEGSKA (reference sequence). There are 15 residues in the CDR3. The CDR3 bases are TGCAGTGCCGTAGCCCCATCAGGGACGAACACTGAAGCTTTCTTT. It encodes CSAVAPSGTNTEAFF.

The CDR3 DNA sequence: TGCAGTGCTAGAGCGCAAGCGGGGGTGGGGGCTTTCTTT. Its translation is CSARAQAGVGAFF. This chain uses TRBV20-1 with TRBJ1-1; a weak D match, TRBD1 (5 bases). This CDR3 has 13 residues. Trimming shortened V by 1 base and J by 11 bases, and 17 bases separated the two germline ends. The germline V gene encodes CDR1 DFQATT and CDR2 SNEGSKA (reference sequence).

This clonotype has only a few counts. The chain recombines TRBV28 with TRBJ2-5; D is perhaps TRBD2 (6 bases). The germline CDR1 and CDR2 sequences are MDHEN and SYDVKM. The CDR3 spans 12 residues. V lost 4 bases and J 3 bases, leaving 6 bases between the germline ends. CDR3 residues: CASSWGEETQYF. CDR3 bases: TGTGCCAGCAGTTGGGGGGAAGAGACCCAGTACTTC.

About this clonotype: An end of the junction differs from the germline gene, which may be a read error. The V gene is TRBV6-1, the J gene TRBJ2-6, with 8 positions matching TRBD2. Looked up from germline, CDR1 is MNHNS and CDR2 is SASEGT. The CDR3 length is 16 residues. The CDR3 nucleotides read TGTGCCAGCAGCCTTACGAGCGGGAGAGGGGCCAACGTCCCGACTTTC. It codes for CASSLTSGRGANVPTF.

This clonotype came up a few times. V gene TRBV6-2 or TRBV6-3 combines with J gene TRBJ2-1; 11 bases match TRBD2. V lost 4 bases and J lost 8; bases outside the gene matches: 10. There are 16 residues in the CDR3. The V gene's germline CDR1 is MNHEY and CDR2 SVGEGT. The DNA for the CDR3 is TGTGCCAGCAGTTTTCCGGGACTAGCGGATAGGTATGAGCAGTTCTTC. This translates into CASSFPGLADRYEQFF.

The chain combines TRBV12-5 with TRBJ1-5; D call uncertain. Germline V gene data show CDR1 as LGHNT and CDR2 as FRNRAP. CDR3 length: 15 residues. The V end lost 1 base, the J end lost 2 bases, and 9 bases lay between the germline ends. The CDR3 DNA is TGTGCTAGTGGTTTGGAGGGAAGGGGCAATCAGCCCCAGCATTTT. Residues: CASGLEGRGNQPQHF.

The rearrangement uses TRBV3-1 and TRBJ2-1; 7 bases are shared with TRBD2. The end of the DNA aligns better with TRBJ2-7, so the J call may be wrong. Germline CDR1 and CDR2: LGHDT and YNNKEL (reference sequence). The CDR3 sequence is 14 residues long. The CDR3 DNA sequence: TGTGCCAGCAGCGCCCAAGCGGGGACCTACGAGCAGTACTTC. This translates into CASSAQAGTYEQYF.

This clonotype was seen ten or more times. The V call is TRBV12-3 or TRBV12-4, the J call TRBJ2-1; TRBD1 matches at 7 bases. The CDR3 spans 14 residues. Trimming at V came to 6 bases and at J to 7 bases, leaving 9 bases not matched to a gene. The CDR3 reads CASSDRAALNEQFF. CDR3 coding DNA: TGTGCCAGCAGCGACAGGGCGGCCCTAAATGAGCAGTTCTTC.

The CDR3 DNA sequence: TGTGCCAGCAGTTACTCGCCAGGTTTTGAGCAGTACTTC. Translated: CASSYSPGFEQYF. The chain links TRBV6-2 or TRBV6-3 to TRBJ2-7; no firm D call. Per germline, CDR1 MNHEY and CDR2 SVGEGT. The length of the CDR3 is 13 residues. Trimming shortened V by 0 bases and J by 7 bases, and 10 bases separated the two germline ends.